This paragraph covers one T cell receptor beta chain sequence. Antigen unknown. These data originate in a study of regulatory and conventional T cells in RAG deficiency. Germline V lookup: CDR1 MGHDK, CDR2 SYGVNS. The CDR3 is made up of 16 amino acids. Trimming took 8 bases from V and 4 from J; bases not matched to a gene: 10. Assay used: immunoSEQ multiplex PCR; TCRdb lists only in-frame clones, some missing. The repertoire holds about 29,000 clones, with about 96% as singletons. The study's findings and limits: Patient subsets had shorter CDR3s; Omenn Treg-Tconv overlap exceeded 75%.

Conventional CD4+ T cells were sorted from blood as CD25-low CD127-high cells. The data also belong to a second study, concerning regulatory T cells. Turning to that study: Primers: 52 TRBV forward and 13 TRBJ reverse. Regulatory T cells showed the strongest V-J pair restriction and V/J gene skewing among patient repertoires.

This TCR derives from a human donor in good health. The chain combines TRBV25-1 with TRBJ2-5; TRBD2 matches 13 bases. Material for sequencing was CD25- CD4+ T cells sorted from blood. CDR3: CASGTSGVTAGETQYF. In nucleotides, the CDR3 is TGTGCCAGCGGGACTAGCGGGGTGACAGCGGGAGAGACCCAGTACTTC.